The clone carrying this T cell receptor beta chain was recorded a few times. Source study methods: Reference gene primers were amplified, and this amplification served to estimate nucleated cell counts. Sequencing was performed with immunoSEQ multiplex PCR; in TCRdb, only in-frame clones are kept and a portion is missing. V and J calls and clone size are given by that table; D and trimming were obtained from the DNA. The sample yields about 170,000 clones, around 74% seen once. The entry originates in a study of blood T cell repertoires in COVID-19. Study-level background: Samples representing acute and convalescent COVID-19 were sourced from the United States, Italy and Spain. In each case, the material was cDNA or gDNA derived from T cells, B-cell-depleted T cells, or PBMCs.

The receptor's source is a man between 65 and 85 years old with acute or convalescent COVID-19. What was sequenced was peripheral blood.

The CDR3 DNA sequence: TGTGCCAGCAGCCACGGCGGGACTTTCAGCACTGAAGCTTTCTTT. Protein product: CASSHGGTFSTEAFF. The genes are TRBV14 and TRBJ1-1; tentative D call: TRBD1 (5 bases). This CDR3 has 15 residues. V shed 3 bases and J shed 4 bases, with 15 bases lying between them. From germline, CDR1 is SGHDN and CDR2 FVKESK.